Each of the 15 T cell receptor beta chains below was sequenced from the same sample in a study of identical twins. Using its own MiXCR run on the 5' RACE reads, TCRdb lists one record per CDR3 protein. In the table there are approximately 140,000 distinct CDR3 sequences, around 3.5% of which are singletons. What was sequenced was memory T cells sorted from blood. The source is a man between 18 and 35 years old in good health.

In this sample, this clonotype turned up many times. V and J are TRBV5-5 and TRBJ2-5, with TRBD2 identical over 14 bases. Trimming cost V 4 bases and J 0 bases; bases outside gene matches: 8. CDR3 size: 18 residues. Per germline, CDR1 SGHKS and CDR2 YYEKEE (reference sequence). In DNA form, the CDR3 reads TGTGCCAGCAGCCTTCGGGGACTAGCGGGAGCCTACCAAGAGACCCAGTACTTC. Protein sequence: CASSLRGLAGAYQETQYF.

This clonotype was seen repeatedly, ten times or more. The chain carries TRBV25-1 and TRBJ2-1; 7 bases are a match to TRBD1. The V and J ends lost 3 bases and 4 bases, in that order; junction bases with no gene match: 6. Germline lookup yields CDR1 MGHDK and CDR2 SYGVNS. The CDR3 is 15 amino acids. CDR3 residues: CASSDTGAIYNEQFF. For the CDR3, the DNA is TGTGCCAGCAGTGACACAGGGGCGATTTACAATGAGCAGTTCTTC. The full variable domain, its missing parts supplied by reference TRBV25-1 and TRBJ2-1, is EADIYQTPRYLVIGTGKKITLECSQTMGHDKMYWYQQDPGMELHLIHYSYGVNSTEKGDLSSESTVSRIRTEHFPLTLESARPSHTSQYLCASSDTGAIYNEQFFGPGTRLTVL.

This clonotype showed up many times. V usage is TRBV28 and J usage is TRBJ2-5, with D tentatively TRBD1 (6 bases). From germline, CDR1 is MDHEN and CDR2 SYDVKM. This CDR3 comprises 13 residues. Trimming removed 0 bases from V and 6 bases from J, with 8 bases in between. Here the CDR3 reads CASSLWGAKTQYF. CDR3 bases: TGTGCCAGCAGTTTATGGGGGGCGAAGACCCAGTACTTC. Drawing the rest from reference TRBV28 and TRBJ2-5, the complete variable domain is DVKVTQSSRYLVKRTGEKVFLECVQDMDHENMFWYRQDPGLGLRLIYFSYDVKMKEKGDIPEGYSVSREKKERFSLILESASTNQTSMYLCASSLWGAKTQYFGPGTRLLVL.

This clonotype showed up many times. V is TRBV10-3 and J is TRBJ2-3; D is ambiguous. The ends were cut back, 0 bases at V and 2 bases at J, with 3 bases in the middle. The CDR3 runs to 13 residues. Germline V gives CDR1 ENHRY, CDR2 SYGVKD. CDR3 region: CAISESPTDTQYF. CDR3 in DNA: TGTGCCATCAGTGAGTCGCCCACAGATACGCAGTATTTT.

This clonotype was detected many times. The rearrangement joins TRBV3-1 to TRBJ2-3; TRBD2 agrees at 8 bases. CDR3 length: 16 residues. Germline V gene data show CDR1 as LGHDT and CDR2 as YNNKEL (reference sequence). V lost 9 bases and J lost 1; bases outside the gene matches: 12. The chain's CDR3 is CARRDLIAGRTDTQYF. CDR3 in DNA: TGTGCCAGACGGGATCTTATAGCGGGGCGCACAGATACGCAGTATTTT.

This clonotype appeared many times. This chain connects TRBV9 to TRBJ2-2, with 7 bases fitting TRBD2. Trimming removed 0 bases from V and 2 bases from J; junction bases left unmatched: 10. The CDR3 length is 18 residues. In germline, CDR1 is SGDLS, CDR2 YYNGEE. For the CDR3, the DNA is TGTGCCAGCAGCGTAGGAGTGGGCGGGAGAGCAAACACCGGGGAGCTGTTTTTT. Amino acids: CASSVGVGGRANTGELFF. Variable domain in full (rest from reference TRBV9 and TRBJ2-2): DSGVTQTPKHLITATGQRVTLRCSPRSGDLSVYWYQQSLDQGLQFLIQYYNGEERAKGNILERFSAQQFPDLHSELNLSSLELGDSALYFCASSVGVGGRANTGELFFGEGSRLTVL.

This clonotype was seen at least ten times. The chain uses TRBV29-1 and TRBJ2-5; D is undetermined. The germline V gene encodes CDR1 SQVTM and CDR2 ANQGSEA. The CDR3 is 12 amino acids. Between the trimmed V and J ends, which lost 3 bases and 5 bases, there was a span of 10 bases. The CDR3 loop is CSVEAGMETQYF. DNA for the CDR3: TGCAGCGTTGAGGCAGGAATGGAGACCCAGTACTTC.

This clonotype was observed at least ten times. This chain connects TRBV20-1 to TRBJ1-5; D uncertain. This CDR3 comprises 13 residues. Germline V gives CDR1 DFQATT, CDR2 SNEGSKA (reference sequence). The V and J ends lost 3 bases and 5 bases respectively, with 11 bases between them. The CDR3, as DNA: TGCAGTGCTAGTGTGCAGCGAGATCAGCCCCAGCATTTT. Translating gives CSASVQRDQPQHF.

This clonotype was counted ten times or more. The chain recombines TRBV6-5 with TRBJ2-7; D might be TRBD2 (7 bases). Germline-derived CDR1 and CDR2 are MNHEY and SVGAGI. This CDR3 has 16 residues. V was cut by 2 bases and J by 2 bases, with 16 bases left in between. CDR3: CASSYPLGGHAYEQYF. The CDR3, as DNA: TGTGCCAGCAGTTACCCTTTGGGGGGGCATGCCTACGAGCAGTACTTC.

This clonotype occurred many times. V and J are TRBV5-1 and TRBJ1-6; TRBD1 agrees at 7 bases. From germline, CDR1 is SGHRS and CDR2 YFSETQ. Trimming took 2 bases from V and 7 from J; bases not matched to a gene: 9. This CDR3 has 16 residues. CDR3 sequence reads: CASSLDSGTVNSPLHF. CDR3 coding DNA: TGCGCCAGCAGCTTAGACTCCGGGACAGTCAATTCACCCCTCCACTTT.

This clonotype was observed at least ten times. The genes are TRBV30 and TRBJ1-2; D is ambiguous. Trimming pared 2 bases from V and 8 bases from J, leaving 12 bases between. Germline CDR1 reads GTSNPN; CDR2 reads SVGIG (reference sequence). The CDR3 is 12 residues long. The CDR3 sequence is CAWSITSNGYTF. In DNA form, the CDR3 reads TGTGCCTGGAGTATTACCAGCAACGGCTACACCTTC. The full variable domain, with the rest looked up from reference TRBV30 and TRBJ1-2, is SQTIHQWPATLVQPVGSPLSLECTVEGTSNPNLYWYRQAAGRGLQLLFYSVGIGQISSEVPQNLSASRPQDRQFILSSKKLLLSDSGFYLCAWSITSNGYTFGSGTRLTVV.

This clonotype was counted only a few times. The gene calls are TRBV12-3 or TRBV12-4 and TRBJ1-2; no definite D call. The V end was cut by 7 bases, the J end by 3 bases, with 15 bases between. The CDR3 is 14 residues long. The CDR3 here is CASTPQAAYYGYTF. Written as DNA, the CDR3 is TGTGCCAGCACTCCCCAGGCAGCGTACTATGGCTACACCTTC.

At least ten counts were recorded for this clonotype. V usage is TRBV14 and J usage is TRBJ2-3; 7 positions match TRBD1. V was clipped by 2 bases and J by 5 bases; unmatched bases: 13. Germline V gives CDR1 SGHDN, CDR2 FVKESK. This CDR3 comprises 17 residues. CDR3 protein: CASSQRMDRPARDTQYF. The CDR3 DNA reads TGTGCCAGCAGCCAACGAATGGACAGGCCGGCGAGAGATACGCAGTATTTT.

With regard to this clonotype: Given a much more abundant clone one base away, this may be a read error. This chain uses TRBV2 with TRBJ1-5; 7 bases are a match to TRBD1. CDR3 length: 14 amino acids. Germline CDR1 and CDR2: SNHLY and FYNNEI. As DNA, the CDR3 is TGTGCCAGCAGTGAAGGAGGGGGCGGTCAGCCCCAGGATTTT. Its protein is CASSEGGGGQPQDF.

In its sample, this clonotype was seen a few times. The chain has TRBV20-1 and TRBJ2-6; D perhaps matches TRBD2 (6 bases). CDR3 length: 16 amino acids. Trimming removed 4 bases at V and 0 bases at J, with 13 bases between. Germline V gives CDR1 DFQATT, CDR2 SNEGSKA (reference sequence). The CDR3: CSAKMGGSSGANVLTF. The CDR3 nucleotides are TGCAGTGCTAAAATGGGGGGTAGCTCTGGGGCCAACGTCCTGACTTTC.